Below, 18 T cell receptor beta chains from the same sample are listed, as sequenced in a study of blood T cell repertoires in COVID-19. The method was immunoSEQ multiplex PCR; TCRdb's version includes in-frame clones alone and lacks a portion of them. Seen here are fewer than 30,000 clones, 90% to 95% observed once, and the top ten hold approximately 0.84%. Input material: peripheral blood. These TCRs come from a woman aged 70-85 years with COVID-19, enrolled during active disease.

This chain links TRBV3-1 (or the pseudogene TRBV3-2) with TRBJ2-7, with 9 nucleotides matching TRBD1. The CDR3 runs 16 residues. V was clipped by 6 bases and J by 1 base; unmatched bases: 10. The germline gives CDR1 LGHDT, CDR2 YNNKEL (reference sequence). The DNA of the CDR3 is TGTGCCAGCAGAAGAACCGGGACAGGGTTTTCCTACGAGCAGTACTTC. Encoded protein: CASRRTGTGFSYEQYF.

The CDR3 DNA reads TGTGCCAGCAGTTTGGGGGGAGGGGCCAACGTCCTGACTTTC. Encoded protein: CASSLGGGANVLTF. The chain joins TRBV28 to TRBJ2-6; D perhaps matches TRBD2 (6 bases). This CDR3 spans 14 amino acids. V gave up 3 bases and J gave up 4 bases, with 7 bases separating them. Germline values: CDR1 MDHEN, CDR2 SYDVKM.

This chain joins TRBV3-1 (or the pseudogene TRBV3-2) and TRBJ1-2; unclear D gene. This CDR3 has 14 residues. The germline CDR1 and CDR2 sequences are LGHDT and YNNKEL (reference sequence). Trimming removed 1 base from V and 4 bases from J, with 10 bases in between. In DNA form, the CDR3 reads TGTGCCAGCAGCCAAGTTGCTGGCCTCTATGGCTACACCTTC. Translated, it gives CASSQVAGLYGYTF.

The rearrangement uses TRBV6-5 and TRBJ1-2; D is perhaps TRBD1 (5 bases). This CDR3 is built from 15 residues. From germline, CDR1 is MNHEY and CDR2 SVGAGI. Trimming removed 3 bases at V and 4 bases at J, with 15 bases between. CDR3 amino acids: CASSYSPGLGYGYTF. CDR3 bases: TGTGCCAGCAGTTATTCCCCAGGGTTAGGCTATGGCTACACCTTC.

The genes are TRBV19 and TRBJ2-1; 7 bases map to TRBD2. The CDR3 consists of 13 residues. The V gene end was trimmed by 5 bases and the J gene end by 10 bases; junction bases not matched to a gene: 8. Germline CDR1 LNHDA, CDR2 SQIVND (reference sequence). Here the CDR3 reads CASSSLRGDEQFF. DNA for the CDR3: TGTGCCAGTAGTTCTCTCCGGGGGGACGAGCAGTTCTTC.

The gene calls are TRBV28 and TRBJ1-1; 8 nucleotides align to TRBD1. The J segment lost 2 bases and the V segment lost 1 base, leaving 3 bases of the junction unmatched. This CDR3 has 15 residues. Germline lookup yields CDR1 MDHEN and CDR2 SYDVKM. CDR3 amino acids: CASSLLQGGNTEAFF. The CDR3 coding sequence is TGTGCCAGCAGTTTATTACAGGGGGGAAACACTGAAGCTTTCTTT.

The V gene is TRBV7-2, the J gene TRBJ1-4, with 9 bases matching TRBD1. Germline V lookup: CDR1 SGHTA, CDR2 FQGNSA. The CDR3 consists of 14 residues. Unmatched junction bases numbered 4, after V lost 3 bases and J lost 8 bases. CDR3 residues: CASSLRTGDEKLFF. DNA for the CDR3: TGTGCCAGCAGCTTGAGGACAGGGGACGAAAAACTGTTTTTT.

CDR3 coding DNA: TGTGCCTGGAGCCGGCGGCCGAACACTGAAGCTTTCTTT. Its protein product is CAWSRRPNTEAFF. The rearrangement links TRBV30 to TRBJ1-1; D gene unclear. With 3 bases removed from V and 1 base from J, the gap between germline ends came to 9 bases. This CDR3 contains 13 residues. The germline CDR1 and CDR2 sequences are GTSNPN and SVGIG (reference sequence). Full variable domain (missing parts from reference TRBV30 and TRBJ1-1): SQTIHQWPATLVQPVGSPLSLECTVEGTSNPNLYWYRQAAGRGLQLLFYSVGIGQISSEVPQNLSASRPQDRQFILSSKKLLLSDSGFYLCAWSRRPNTEAFFGQGTRLTVV.

V gene TRBV7-2 combines with J gene TRBJ2-7; a weak D match, TRBD1 (6 bases). This CDR3 is built from 14 residues. Trimming removed 1 base at V and 1 base at J, with 8 bases between. Germline CDR1 reads SGHTA; CDR2 reads FQGNSA. The CDR3 DNA reads as TGTGCCAGCAGCTTAGTACAGGGATCCTACGAGCAGTACTTC. Translation: CASSLVQGSYEQYF.

J is TRBJ1-6 and V is TRBV7-9; 8 bases match TRBD1. Germline values: CDR1 SEHNR, CDR2 FQNEAQ (reference sequence). After removal of 3 bases from V and 7 bases from J, the junction contained 8 bases not matched to a gene. CDR3 length equals 16 residues. The CDR3 loop reads CASSLGPRGPNSPLHF. As DNA, the CDR3 is TGTGCCAGCAGCTTGGGCCCCAGGGGGCCCAATTCACCCCTCCACTTT.

This chain connects TRBV6-1 to TRBJ2-1; D remains ambiguous. CDR3 length: 13 amino acids. Germline CDR1 is MNHNS and CDR2 is SASEGT. The V end was cut by 2 bases, the J end by 5 bases, with 7 bases between. CDR3 amino acids: CASSESRNNEQFF. The CDR3 region has the DNA TGTGCCAGCAGTGAATCTAGGAACAATGAGCAGTTCTTC.

The chain couples TRBV19 to TRBJ1-5, with D maybe TRBD1 (5 bases). Trimming took off 6 bases at V and 1 base at J, with 10 bases between the two ends. The germline V gene has CDR1 LNHDA and CDR2 SQIVND (reference sequence). This CDR3 region has 14 residues. The CDR3 bases are TGTGCCAGTAGGCGACAGTCCAGCAATCAGCCCCAGCATTTT. Its translation is CASRRQSSNQPQHF. The complete variable domain, with remaining parts taken from reference TRBV19 and TRBJ1-5, reads DGGITQSPKYLFRKEGQNVTLSCEQNLNHDAMYWYRQDPGQGLRLIYYSQIVNDFQKGDIAEGYSVSREKKESFPLTVTSAQKNPTAFYLCASRRQSSNQPQHFGDGTRLSIL.

Comment on this clone: The identical CDR3 is also encoded by other nucleotide sequences in the sample. The chain combines TRBV10-3 with TRBJ2-1, with 7 bases matching TRBD2. Germline V gives CDR1 ENHRY, CDR2 SYGVKD. This CDR3 has 15 residues. Germline trimming cut 0 bases from V and 2 bases from J; bases unmatched to any gene: 1. This chain's CDR3 is CAISESGGAYNEQFF. CDR3 in DNA: TGTGCCATCAGTGAGTCGGGAGGGGCCTACAATGAGCAGTTCTTC.

The CDR3 is CASTSGQGNYGYTF. CDR3 coding DNA: TGTGCCAGCACATCTGGGCAGGGAAACTATGGCTACACCTTC. The chain recombines TRBV25-1 with TRBJ1-2; weak D call: TRBD1 (5 bases). CDR1 is MGHDK and CDR2 is SYGVNS in the germline V gene. The CDR3 totals 14 residues. V lost 7 bases and J lost 2, with 14 bases in between.

The chain combines TRBV27 with TRBJ2-7; 8 nucleotides agree with TRBD2. V gave up 3 bases and J gave up 3 bases; unmatched junction bases: 4. The CDR3 is made up of 14 amino acids. The germline V gene encodes CDR1 MNHEY and CDR2 SMNVEV (reference sequence). The CDR3 protein is CASSFGAGVYEQYF. CDR3 bases: TGTGCCAGCAGTTTTGGAGCGGGAGTCTACGAGCAGTACTTC.

The chain combines TRBV27 with TRBJ2-1; 7 positions match TRBD1. CDR3 length: 15 amino acids. CDR1 and CDR2 (germline): MNHEY, SMNVEV (reference sequence). Trimming took 7 bases from V and 1 from J; bases not matched to a gene: 7. The CDR3 DNA follows: TGTGCCAGCACCCCGACAGGGTGGTCCTACAATGAGCAGTTCTTC. Residues: CASTPTGWSYNEQFF.

The chain combines TRBV7-9 with TRBJ2-1; tentative D call: TRBD2 (7 bases). The germline V gene encodes CDR1 SEHNR and CDR2 FQNEAQ (reference sequence). The CDR3 is made up of 16 amino acids. V was cut by 6 bases and J by 5 bases, with 20 bases left in between. The DNA for the CDR3 is TGTGCCAGCAGTCTAGGGGGGGCAGGGAGACACAATGAGCAGTTCTTC. Its protein product is CASSLGGAGRHNEQFF.

The rearrangement links TRBV14 to TRBJ1-1; no clear D. The V and J ends lost 5 bases and 3 bases respectively, with 10 bases between them. CDR1 SGHDN and CDR2 FVKESK come from the germline V gene. The CDR3 spans 13 residues. CDR3 loop: CASSKVGYTEAFF. The CDR3 DNA is TGTGCCAGCAGCAAGGTGGGCTACACTGAAGCTTTCTTT.